This TCR beta chain was identified during a study of blood T cell repertoires in COVID-19. Sequenced by immunoSEQ multiplex PCR; TCRdb stores in-frame clones only, minus some. The sample shows 150,000 to 200,000 clones, approximately 86% of them seen only once. Germline assignment: CDR1 MNHEY and CDR2 SMNVEV (reference sequence). Trimming removed 6 bases from V and 4 bases from J; junction bases left unmatched: 7. The CDR3 covers 15 residues. Sequenced material: peripheral blood. The chain joins TRBV27 to TRBJ1-4; 8 bases line up with TRBD1. The origin of this receptor is a woman aged 25-40 years with active or convalescent COVID-19. The DNA for the CDR3 is TGTGCCAGCAGACAGGACAGGGACTTTAATGAAAAACTGTTTTTT. Protein product: CASRQDRDFNEKLFF.